Sequencing of this T cell receptor (beta chain) was carried out in a study of blood T cell repertoires in COVID-19. For the study at large: Collection of acute and convalescent COVID-19 samples took place in the United States, Italy and Spain. From T cells, B-cell-depleted T cells, or PBMCs came the material, which was cDNA or gDNA.

Looked up from germline, CDR1 is SGHRS and CDR2 is YFSETQ. The CDR3 contains 13 residues. Between the trimmed V and J ends, which lost 4 bases and 4 bases, there was a span of 11 bases. Those enrolled in Seattle joined during active infection and were followed longitudinally afterward. As processed by the authors: Using reference gene primer amplification, nucleated cell counts were estimated. Data came from immunoSEQ multiplex PCR; TCRdb stores just in-frame clones and leaves some out. V and J calls plus clone size are reproduced from that table; the DNA served to infer D and trimming. The repertoire holds 85,000 to 130,000 clones, with about 82% as singletons.

The sequenced sample was peripheral blood. The receptor was isolated from a man older than 75 with COVID-19, enrolled during active disease. This rearrangement joins TRBV5-1 to TRBJ2-5; TRBD1 might be the D (5 bases). The CDR3 region has the DNA TGCGCCAGCAGCGGAACAGGAGCAGAGACCCAGTACTTC. Amino acid sequence: CASSGTGAETQYF.